The subject of this entry is one T cell receptor beta chain. Only a few counts were recorded for this clone. Which antigen it targets is not known. Nothing much larger sits one base from this clone, and base qualities are not available. In the germline V gene (reference sequence), CDR1 corresponds to LNHDA and CDR2 to SQIVND. From the cysteine through the phenylalanine, the CDR3 covers 14 amino acids. Only CDR3 DNA is held: 42 bases, read in frame from base 1. The High Capacity cDNA Reverse Transcription Kit was used to reverse transcribe all of the isolated RNA, meaning that expressed TCRB transcripts were what got sequenced. Naive, central memory and regulatory T cell samples underwent deep immunoSEQ sequencing, averaging roughly 3.4 million total reads per sample. Sorted cells were lysed in RLT buffer, and RNA was extracted using DNase-treated RNeasy Micro or Mini kits according to cell number. Each cell subset was processed separately to prevent cross-contamination, with patient and healthy donor samples processed together. TCRB sequences were amplified from cDNA with the immunoSEQ multiplex PCR, producing 87-bp fragments spanning the CDR3 region. Sequencing of the amplicons was done on the Illumina HiSeq platform. The original methods were these. PCR bias was corrected computationally using synthetic template baselines, and reads within Hamming distance 2 were collapsed, with unmergeable singletons discarded. By aligning reads against IMGT, V, D and J genes, CDR3 length, and insertions or deletions at six rearrangement sites were assigned. Clonotype counts were normalized to sorted cell number within each subset before computing true diversity and Gini coefficients with the tcR R package. The overlap coefficient, calculated on TCRB nucleotide sequences, was used to quantify repertoire sharing. Held by TCRdb, this immuneACCESS table contains in-frame sequences only and omits some clones. Under half of the omission traces to an unresolved V gene where checked; the cause of the rest is unknown. V, J and clone size derive from that table, while D and trimming were established from the DNA sequence. The sample contains about 150,000 clones, roughly 48% of them found a single time. Around 0.45% of the sample is taken by the ten largest.

This sample is drawn from a study of beta chain features in type 1 diabetes (dated by TCRdb to 2016 to 2019). For context, the study as a whole: Mean age, gender distribution, total cell number and subset yield did not differ between patients and healthy donors. Regulatory and stem cell-like memory subsets were obtained from only 8 patients and roughly 8 healthy donors, while naive and central memory subsets were obtained from all 28 donors. In the study, TCRB repertoires of sorted circulating CD4+ T cell subsets from recently diagnosed type 1 diabetes patients were compared with those of matched healthy donors. A total of 100 million to 110 million sorted cells were examined across all samples, and a strong correlation was observed between cell number per subset and RNA yield.

The investigation overall reported the following: Because the HLA sub-analyses included only small numbers of individuals, any influence of HLA type on TCRB rearrangement was left unresolved. Fewer insertions and more nucleotide deletions at VDJ recombination sites were observed in patients with type 1 diabetes, implying thymic rearrangement abnormalities. Naive, central memory and regulatory TCRB repertoires appeared to be more alike among patients than among healthy donors. In all four CD4+ subsets, TCRB CDR3 length was moderately but significantly shorter in type 1 diabetes patients. Shorter templates might have been favored by PCR, but patient and control samples were amplified and corrected together, so both groups would have been affected equally by any skew. Because cDNA was sequenced instead of genomic DNA, activated cells with high expression could be over-represented, although the groups did not differ in activation or CD3 levels.

Each donor gave one peripheral blood draw, averaging around 120 mL, which was collected into heparinised tubes. A BD FACSAria II and a panel including CD45RO, CCR7, CD25, CD127, CD95 and CD27 were used to sort naive, central memory, regulatory and stem cell-like memory CD4+ T cells. All sorted populations exceeded 95% purity. PBMCs were isolated immediately by Lymphoprep density gradient centrifugation and stained directly without culture. So that batch effects would be minimized, each experiment stained and sorted samples in pairs, pairing one healthy donor with one patient. The rearrangement joined TRBV19 to TRBJ2-5; TRBD2 agrees with 11 junctional bases. The DNA end is more similar to TRBJ2-7, so the J call may be wrong. The source of this sequence is a man younger than 35 in good health. The sample taken for sequencing was Tregs from blood. Sample cell subset or site, as interpreted from the label and publication: regulatory CD4+ T cells. The CDR3 in this case is CASSILAGGYEQYF. The nucleotides read TGTGCCAGTAGTATCCTAGCGGGAGGCTACGAGCAGTACTTC.